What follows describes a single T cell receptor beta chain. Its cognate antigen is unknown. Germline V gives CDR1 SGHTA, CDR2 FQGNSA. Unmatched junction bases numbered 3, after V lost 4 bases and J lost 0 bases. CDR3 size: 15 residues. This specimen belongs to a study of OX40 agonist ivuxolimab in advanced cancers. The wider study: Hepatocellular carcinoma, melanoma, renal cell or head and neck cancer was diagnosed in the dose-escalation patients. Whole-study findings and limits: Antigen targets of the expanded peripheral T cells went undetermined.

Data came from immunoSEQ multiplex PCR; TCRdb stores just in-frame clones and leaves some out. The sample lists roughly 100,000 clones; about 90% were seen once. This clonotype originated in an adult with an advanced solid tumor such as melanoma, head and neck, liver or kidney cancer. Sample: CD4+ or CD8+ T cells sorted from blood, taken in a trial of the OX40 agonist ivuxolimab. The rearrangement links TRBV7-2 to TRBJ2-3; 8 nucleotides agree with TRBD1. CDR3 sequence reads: CASSSTGVSTDTQYF. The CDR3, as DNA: TGTGCCAGCAGCTCGACAGGGGTTAGCACAGATACGCAGTATTTT.